This passage covers 3 T cell receptor beta chains from one sample sequenced in a study of shared clonotypes between healthy human individuals. Using immunoSEQ multiplex PCR, the repertoire was profiled, and TCRdb retains in-frame clones only, with some absent. The sample carries about 2.1 million clones, 93% recorded once. CD45RO negativity and positive selection for CCR7 defined naive CD8 cells, a population that excluded terminally differentiated effector memory CD45RA+ cells. The specimen was naive CD8+ T cells from PBMCs. These TCRs come from a man between 18 and 29 years old in good health. Some clones in this sample may be carry-over from other donors' samples.

This clone has just one count. V is TRBV27 and J is TRBJ1-1; D gene uncertain. The CDR3 covers 12 residues. CDR1 and CDR2 from the germline V gene are MNHEY and SMNVEV (reference sequence). V was cut by 7 bases and J by 3 bases, with 9 bases left in between. The CDR3 reads CASIGWDTEAFF. The CDR3 nucleotides read TGTGCCAGCATCGGGTGGGACACTGAAGCTTTCTTT.

This sequence joins TRBV4-2 and TRBJ2-7; no clear D. Germline CDR1 reads LGHNA; CDR2 reads YNFKEQ. There are 15 residues in the CDR3. V gave up 3 bases and J gave up 0 bases, with 12 bases separating them. CDR3 nucleotides: TGTGCCAGCAGCCAGCAGCGCTATTCCTCCTACGAGCAGTACTTC. Encoded protein: CASSQQRYSSYEQYF.

CDR3 sequence reads: CASSQELPTYEQYF. The CDR3 nucleotides read TGTGCCAGCAGCCAAGAACTACCAACCTACGAGCAGTACTTC. The chain combines TRBV4-2 with TRBJ2-7; D ambiguous. The germline gives CDR1 LGHNA, CDR2 YNFKEQ. The CDR3 totals 14 residues. V was shortened by 0 bases and J by 2 bases, with 8 bases between the two germline ends.